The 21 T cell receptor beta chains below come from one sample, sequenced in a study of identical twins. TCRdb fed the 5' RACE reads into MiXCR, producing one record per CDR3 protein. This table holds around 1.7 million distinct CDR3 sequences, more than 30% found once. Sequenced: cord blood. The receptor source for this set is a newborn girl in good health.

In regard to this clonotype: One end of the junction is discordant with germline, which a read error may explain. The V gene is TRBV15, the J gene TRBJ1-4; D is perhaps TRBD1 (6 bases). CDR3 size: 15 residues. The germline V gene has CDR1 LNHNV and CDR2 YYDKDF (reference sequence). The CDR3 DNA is TGTGCCACCAGCCTAGCTCAGGGGACTAATGGAAAACTGTTTTTT. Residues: CATSLAQGTNGKLFF.

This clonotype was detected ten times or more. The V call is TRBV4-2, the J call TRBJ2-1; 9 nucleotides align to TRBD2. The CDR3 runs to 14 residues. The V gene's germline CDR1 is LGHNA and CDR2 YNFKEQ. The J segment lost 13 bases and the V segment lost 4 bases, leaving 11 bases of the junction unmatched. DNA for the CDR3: TGTGCCAGCAGCCCGAACGGACTAGCGCCCTCTCAGTTCTTC. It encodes CASSPNGLAPSQFF.

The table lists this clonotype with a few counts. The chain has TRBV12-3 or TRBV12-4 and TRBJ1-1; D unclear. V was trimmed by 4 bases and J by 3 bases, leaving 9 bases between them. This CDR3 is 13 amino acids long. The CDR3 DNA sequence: TGTGCCAGCAGTTGGGTATGGGACACTGAAGCTTTCTTT. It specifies CASSWVWDTEAFF.

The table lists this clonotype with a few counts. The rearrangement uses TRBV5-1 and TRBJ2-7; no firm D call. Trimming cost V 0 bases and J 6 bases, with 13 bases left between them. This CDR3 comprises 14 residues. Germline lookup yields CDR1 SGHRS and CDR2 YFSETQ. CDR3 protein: CASSLAGTHSEQYF. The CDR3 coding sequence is TGCGCCAGCAGCTTGGCGGGCACACACAGCGAGCAGTACTTC. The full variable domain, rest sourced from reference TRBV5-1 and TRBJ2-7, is KAGVTQTPRYLIKTRGQQVTLSCSPISGHRSVSWYQQTPGQGLQFLFEYFSETQRNKGNFPGRFSGRQFSNSRSEMNVSTLELGDSALYLCASSLAGTHSEQYFGPGTRLTVT.

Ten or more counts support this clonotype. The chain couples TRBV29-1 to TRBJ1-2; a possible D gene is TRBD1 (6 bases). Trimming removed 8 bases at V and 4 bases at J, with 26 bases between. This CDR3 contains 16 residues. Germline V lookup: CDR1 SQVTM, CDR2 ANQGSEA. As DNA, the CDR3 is TGCAGCTCTCTGAGGGGGGTCCCTTTCGACAGCTATGGCTACACCTTC. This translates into CSSLRGVPFDSYGYTF.

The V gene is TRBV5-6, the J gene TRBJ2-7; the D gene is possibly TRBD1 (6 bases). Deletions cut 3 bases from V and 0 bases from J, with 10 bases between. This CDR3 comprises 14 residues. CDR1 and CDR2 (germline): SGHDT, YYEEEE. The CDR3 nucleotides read TGTGCCAGCAGCTACGGGACACCCTCCTACGAGCAGTACTTC. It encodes CASSYGTPSYEQYF.

The CDR3 bases are TGCGCCAGCAGGTTAGGCCCCCCAGGCAGCACAGATACGCAGTATTTT. It codes for CASRLGPPGSTDTQYF. The rearrangement joins TRBV5-1 to TRBJ2-3, with D hard to call. V was cut by 5 bases and J by 0 bases, with 16 bases left in between. This CDR3 is built from 16 residues. From germline, CDR1 is SGHRS and CDR2 YFSETQ.

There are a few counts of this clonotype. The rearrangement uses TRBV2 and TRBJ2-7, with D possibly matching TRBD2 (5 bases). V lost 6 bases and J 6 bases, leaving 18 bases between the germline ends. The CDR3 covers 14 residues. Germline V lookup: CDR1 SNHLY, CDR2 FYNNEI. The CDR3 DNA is TGTGCCAGCAGGGAGGACTTAGTCTTCGGCGAGCAGTACTTC. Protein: CASREDLVFGEQYF.

This CDR3 reads CASSYSKGGTGGYNEQFF. Written as DNA, the CDR3 is TGTGCCAGCAGTTACTCGAAGGGTGGGACAGGGGGCTACAATGAGCAGTTCTTC. The chain uses TRBV6-5 and TRBJ2-1, with 11 bases identical to TRBD1. V dropped 0 bases and J dropped 3; count of bases not matched to a gene: 7. This CDR3 is built from 18 residues. Per the germline V gene, CDR1 is MNHEY and CDR2 is SVGAGI.

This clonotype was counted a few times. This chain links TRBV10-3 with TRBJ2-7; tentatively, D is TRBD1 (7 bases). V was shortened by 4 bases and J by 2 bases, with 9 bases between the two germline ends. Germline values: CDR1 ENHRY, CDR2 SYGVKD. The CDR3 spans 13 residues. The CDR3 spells CAISAGGPYEQYF. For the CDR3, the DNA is TGTGCCATCAGTGCAGGGGGGCCCTACGAGCAGTACTTC.

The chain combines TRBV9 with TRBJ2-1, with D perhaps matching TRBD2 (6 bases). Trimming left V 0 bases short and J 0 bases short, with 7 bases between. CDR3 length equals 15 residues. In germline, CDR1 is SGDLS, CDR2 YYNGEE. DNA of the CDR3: TGTGCCAGCAGCGTAGAGGGACTCTCCTACAATGAGCAGTTCTTC. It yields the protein CASSVEGLSYNEQFF.

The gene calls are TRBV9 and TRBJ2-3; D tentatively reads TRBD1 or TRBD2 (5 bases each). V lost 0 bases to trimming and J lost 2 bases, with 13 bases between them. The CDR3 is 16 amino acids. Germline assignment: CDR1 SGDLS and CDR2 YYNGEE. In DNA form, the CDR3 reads TGTGCCAGCAGCGTAGAGGGGACGGGTATCACAGATACGCAGTATTTT. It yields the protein CASSVEGTGITDTQYF.

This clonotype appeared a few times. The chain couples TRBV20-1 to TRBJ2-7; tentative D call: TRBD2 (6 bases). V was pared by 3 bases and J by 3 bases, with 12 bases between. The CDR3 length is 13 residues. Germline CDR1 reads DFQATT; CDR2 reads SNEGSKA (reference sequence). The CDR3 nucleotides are TGCAGTGCTAGCCAGGGACTCGGCTACGAGCAGTACTTC. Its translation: CSASQGLGYEQYF.

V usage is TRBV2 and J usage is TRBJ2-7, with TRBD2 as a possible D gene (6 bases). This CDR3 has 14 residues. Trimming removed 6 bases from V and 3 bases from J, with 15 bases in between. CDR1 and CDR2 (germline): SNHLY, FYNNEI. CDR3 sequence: CASSVGLRFYEQYF. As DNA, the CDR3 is TGTGCCAGCAGCGTGGGACTCCGTTTCTACGAGCAGTACTTC.

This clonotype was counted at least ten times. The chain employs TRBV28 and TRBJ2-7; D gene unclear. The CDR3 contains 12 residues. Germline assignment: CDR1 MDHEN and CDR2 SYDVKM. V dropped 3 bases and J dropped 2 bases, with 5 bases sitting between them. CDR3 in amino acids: CASSLPTYEQYF. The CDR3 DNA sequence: TGTGCCAGCAGTTTGCCCACCTACGAGCAGTACTTC.

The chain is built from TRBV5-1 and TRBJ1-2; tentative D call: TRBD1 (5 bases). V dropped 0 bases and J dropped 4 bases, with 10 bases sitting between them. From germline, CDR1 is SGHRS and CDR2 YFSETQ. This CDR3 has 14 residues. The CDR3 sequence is CASSLVGVLYGYTF. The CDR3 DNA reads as TGCGCCAGCAGCTTGGTAGGGGTGCTCTATGGCTACACCTTC.

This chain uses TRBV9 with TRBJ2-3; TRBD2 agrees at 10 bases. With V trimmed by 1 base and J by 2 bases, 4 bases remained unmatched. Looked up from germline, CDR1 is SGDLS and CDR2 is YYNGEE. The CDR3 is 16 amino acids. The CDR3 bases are TGTGCCAGCAGCGTACTAGCGGGGGTCAACACAGATACGCAGTATTTT. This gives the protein CASSVLAGVNTDTQYF.

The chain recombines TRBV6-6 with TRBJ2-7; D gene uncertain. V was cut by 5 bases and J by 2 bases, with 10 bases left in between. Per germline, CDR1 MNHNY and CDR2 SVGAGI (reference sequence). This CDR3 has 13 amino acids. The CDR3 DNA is TGTGCCAGCAGTACCTATCCGACCTACGAGCAGTACTTC. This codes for CASSTYPTYEQYF.

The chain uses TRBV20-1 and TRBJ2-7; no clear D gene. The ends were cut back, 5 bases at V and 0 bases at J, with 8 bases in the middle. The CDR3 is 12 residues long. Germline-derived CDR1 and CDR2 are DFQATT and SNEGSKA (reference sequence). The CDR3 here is CSAPHYSYEQYF. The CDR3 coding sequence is TGCAGTGCTCCCCATTACTCCTACGAGCAGTACTTC.

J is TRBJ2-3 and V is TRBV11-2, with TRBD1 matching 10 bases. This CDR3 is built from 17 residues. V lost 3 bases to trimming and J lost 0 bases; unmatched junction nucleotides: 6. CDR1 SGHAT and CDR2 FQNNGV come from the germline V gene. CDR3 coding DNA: TGTGCCAGCAGCTTGACAGGGGGCGGTCTAAGCACAGATACGCAGTATTTT. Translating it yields CASSLTGGGLSTDTQYF.

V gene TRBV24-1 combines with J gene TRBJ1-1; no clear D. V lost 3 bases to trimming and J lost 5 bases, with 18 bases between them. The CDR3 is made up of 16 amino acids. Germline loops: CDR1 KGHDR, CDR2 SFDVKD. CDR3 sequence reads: CATSDIFFWPGTEAFF. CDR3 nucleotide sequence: TGTGCCACCAGTGATATTTTCTTTTGGCCAGGAACTGAAGCTTTCTTT.